Listed here are 5 T cell receptor beta chains from one sample, sequenced in a study of blood T cells in healthy people across ages. With a J-beta primer mix and a sample-barcoded 5' primer, a second PCR ran about 7 to 11 cycles. TCRdb passed the 5' RACE reads through MiXCR, listing each CDR3 protein once. The sample includes 750,000 to 950,000 distinct CDR3 sequences, approximately 53% of them seen just once. The sample taken for sequencing was blood. These receptors came from a man older than 75 in good health.

This clonotype showed up just a few times. This chain joins TRBV5-1 and TRBJ1-1; D remains ambiguous. The CDR3 is 14 residues long. In germline, CDR1 is SGHRS, CDR2 YFSETQ. The V end was cut by 4 bases, the J end by 3 bases, with 13 bases between. CDR3 nucleotide sequence: TGCGCCAGCAGCCGGACGGGTTGGGACACTGAAGCTTTCTTT. This encodes CASSRTGWDTEAFF.

V and J are TRBV28 and TRBJ2-3; tentatively, D is TRBD2 (5 bases). Germline CDR1 MDHEN, CDR2 SYDVKM. V lost 10 bases and J 14 bases, leaving 16 bases between the germline ends. This CDR3 is built from 10 residues. CDR3 in DNA: TGTGCCACCACGGGAAGATACGCGTATTTT. It translates to CATTGRYAYF.

J is TRBJ2-6 and V is TRBV28; D not certain. Germline-derived CDR1 and CDR2 are MDHEN and SYDVKM. Deletions cut 6 bases from V and 2 bases from J, with 14 bases between. The CDR3 has 16 amino acids. DNA of the CDR3: TGTGCCAGCAGCCGACCAAGCGACCCTGGGGCCAACGTCCTGACTTTC. This encodes CASSRPSDPGANVLTF.

This clonotype was observed a few times. The J gene is TRBJ2-5, the V gene TRBV3-1; TRBD2 is a possible D gene (5 bases). CDR3 length equals 13 residues. V was cut by 6 bases and J by 5 bases, with 13 bases left in between. From germline, CDR1 is LGHDT and CDR2 YNNKEL (reference sequence). The CDR3 sequence: CASRKEVRETQYF. CDR3 sequence (DNA): TGTGCCAGCAGAAAGGAGGTGCGTGAGACCCAGTACTTC.

CDR3 protein: CASSTRTGYYNEQFF. In nucleotides, the CDR3 is TGTGCCAGTAGTACACGGACAGGGTACTACAATGAGCAGTTCTTC. The rearrangement joins TRBV19 to TRBJ2-1; 8 nucleotides line up with TRBD1. Unmatched junction bases numbered 5, after V lost 4 bases and J lost 3 bases. Germline values: CDR1 LNHDA, CDR2 SQIVND (reference sequence). This CDR3 is built from 15 residues.